Presented here are 21 T cell receptor beta chains from one specimen sequenced in a study of cytomegalovirus exposure and HLA in healthy donors. The PCR contained 60 Vbeta and 13 Jbeta primers. The method was immunoSEQ multiplex PCR; TCRdb's version includes in-frame clones alone and lacks a portion of them. In the table there are 95,000 to 150,000 clones, 60% to 75% of which are singletons. The sequenced material came from PBMCs. All receptors come from a woman between 50 and 59 years old in good health and CMV-seropositive.

The CDR3 sequence is CASSLGQVFSGANVLTF. In DNA, the CDR3 is TGCGCCAGCAGCTTAGGACAGGTGTTCTCTGGGGCCAACGTCCTGACTTTC. The V call is TRBV5-1, the J call TRBJ2-6; the match to TRBD1 covers 7 bases. The CDR3 runs to 17 residues. Germline V CDR1 and CDR2: SGHRS, YFSETQ. V lost 2 bases and J lost 0; bases outside the gene matches: 5.

The chain is built from TRBV2 and TRBJ2-7; weak D call: TRBD2 (6 bases). The V end lost 3 bases, the J end lost 0 bases, and 9 bases lay between the germline ends. CDR1 is SNHLY and CDR2 is FYNNEI in the germline V gene. This CDR3 comprises 14 residues. CDR3 loop: CASSDWTTSYEQYF. The CDR3 bases are TGTGCCAGCAGTGATTGGACTACCTCCTACGAGCAGTACTTC.

The rearrangement links TRBV5-1 to TRBJ2-5; TRBD1 matches 8 bases. CDR3 length equals 15 residues. V lost 4 bases and J lost 5; bases outside the gene matches: 10. CDR1 SGHRS and CDR2 YFSETQ come from the germline V gene. The CDR3 here is CASSTGQGKGETQYF. As DNA, the CDR3 is TGCGCCAGCAGCACAGGACAGGGAAAAGGGGAGACCCAGTACTTC.

J is TRBJ2-5 and V is TRBV5-1, with 7 positions matching TRBD2. V lost 1 base and J lost 5; bases outside the gene matches: 8. From germline, CDR1 is SGHRS and CDR2 YFSETQ. The CDR3 contains 15 residues. CDR3 protein: CASSLLRGTRETQYF. CDR3 DNA: TGCGCCAGCAGCTTGTTGCGGGGGACGCGGGAGACCCAGTACTTC.

The rearrangement uses TRBV7-9 and TRBJ1-2; D uncertain. The V end was cut by 5 bases, the J end by 0 bases, with 10 bases between. CDR1 and CDR2 (germline): SEHNR, FQNEAQ (reference sequence). This CDR3 contains 14 residues. The CDR3 sequence: CASSRETPNYGYTF. The DNA of the CDR3 is TGTGCCAGCAGCCGAGAGACACCTAACTATGGCTACACCTTC.

This rearrangement joins TRBV19 to TRBJ1-2, with D uncertain. Trimming shortened V by 3 bases and J by 5 bases, and 7 bases separated the two germline ends. This CDR3 has 12 residues. Germline CDR1 is LNHDA and CDR2 is SQIVND (reference sequence). Written as DNA, the CDR3 is TGTGCCAGTAGTATTCTCGGGTATGGCTACACCTTC. Protein sequence: CASSILGYGYTF. The full variable domain, completed using reference TRBV19 and TRBJ1-2, is DGGITQSPKYLFRKEGQNVTLSCEQNLNHDAMYWYRQDPGQGLRLIYYSQIVNDFQKGDIAEGYSVSREKKESFPLTVTSAQKNPTAFYLCASSILGYGYTFGSGTRLTVV.

The J gene is TRBJ1-1, the V gene TRBV20-1; TRBD1 matches 7 bases. From germline, CDR1 is DFQATT and CDR2 SNEGSKA (reference sequence). Trimming removed 6 bases from V and 4 bases from J; junction bases left unmatched: 2. The CDR3 has 11 amino acids. As DNA, the CDR3 is TGCAGTGCGGCAGGGGGCACTGAAGCTTTCTTT. Translated, it gives CSAAGGTEAFF.

The J gene is TRBJ1-1, the V gene TRBV20-1; D ambiguous. V was pared by 3 bases and J by 7 bases, with 9 bases between. CDR1 and CDR2 from the germline V gene are DFQATT and SNEGSKA (reference sequence). This CDR3 is 11 amino acids long. CDR3 sequence: CSASLGREAFF. CDR3 nucleotides: TGCAGTGCTAGTCTGGGCCGTGAAGCTTTCTTT.

CDR3 sequence reads: CASSGQAANYGYTF. The DNA of the CDR3 is TGTGCCAGTAGTGGGCAGGCTGCTAACTATGGCTACACCTTC. The V and J genes are TRBV19 and TRBJ1-2; D not resolved. Trimming stripped 5 bases from V and 0 bases from J, with 10 bases between. The CDR3 covers 14 residues. From germline, CDR1 is LNHDA and CDR2 SQIVND (reference sequence).

The chain uses TRBV28 and TRBJ2-3; TRBD2 matches 13 bases. This CDR3 comprises 16 residues. CDR1 is MDHEN and CDR2 is SYDVKM in the germline V gene. The V gene end was trimmed by 5 bases and the J gene end by 4 bases; junction bases not matched to a gene: 6. This chain's CDR3 is CASSELAGGEADTQYF. In DNA, the CDR3 is TGTGCCAGCAGTGAACTAGCGGGGGGGGAGGCAGATACGCAGTATTTT.

The rearrangement links TRBV6-5 to TRBJ2-7; 7 bases align to TRBD2. After removal of 6 bases from V and 2 bases from J, the junction contained 10 bases not matched to a gene. The CDR3 totals 15 residues. CDR1 and CDR2 from the germline V gene are MNHEY and SVGAGI. CDR3 region: CASSRGGPTAYEQYF. CDR3 in DNA: TGTGCCAGCAGCCGCGGGGGACCGACCGCCTACGAGCAGTACTTC.

This clone occurred once. V is TRBV12-5 and J is TRBJ2-7; D is perhaps TRBD1 (6 bases). Germline loops: CDR1 LGHNT, CDR2 FRNRAP. The V gene lost 7 bases and the J gene lost 3 bases, with 13 bases spanning the gap. The CDR3 contains 13 residues. The CDR3 DNA sequence: TGTGCTAGTGCCTTGACAGGTTTCTACGAGCAGTACTTC. Residues: CASALTGFYEQYF.

The chain has TRBV29-1 and TRBJ2-1, with 12 bases matching TRBD1. Germline assignment: CDR1 SQVTM and CDR2 ANQGSEA. Trimming cost V 7 bases and J 7 bases; bases outside gene matches: 8. The CDR3 loop spans 14 amino acids. The CDR3 DNA reads TGCAGCGGGGCCGGGACAGGGGGCTGGAATGAGCAGTTCTTC. As protein: CSGAGTGGWNEQFF.

The chain joins TRBV28 to TRBJ1-2; no clear D gene. The germline V and J ends were trimmed by 1 base and 3 bases, with 9 bases remaining between them. Germline V gene sequence: CDR1 MDHEN, CDR2 SYDVKM. This CDR3 is 14 amino acids long. The CDR3, as DNA: TGTGCCAGCAGTTTATCGACTGTGGACTATGGCTACACCTTC. It codes for CASSLSTVDYGYTF.

J is TRBJ1-2 and V is TRBV11-2; D gene uncertain. Germline V gene data show CDR1 as SGHAT and CDR2 as FQNNGV. Between the trimmed V and J ends, which lost 5 bases and 0 bases, there was a span of 10 bases. The CDR3 totals 14 residues. The CDR3 DNA reads as TGTGCCAGCAGCACCGGGGTGGCTAACTATGGCTACACCTTC. This translates into CASSTGVANYGYTF.

The chain recombines TRBV9 with TRBJ2-1; D might be TRBD1 (6 bases). The CDR3 consists of 13 residues. Per the germline V gene, CDR1 is SGDLS and CDR2 is YYNGEE. Trimming cost V 3 bases and J 9 bases, with 13 bases left between them. The CDR3 is CASSEYTGSEQFF. For the CDR3, the DNA is TGTGCCAGCAGCGAGTACACAGGGTCTGAGCAGTTCTTC. Looking up the rest from reference TRBV9 and TRBJ2-1 gives the full variable domain: DSGVTQTPKHLITATGQRVTLRCSPRSGDLSVYWYQQSLDQGLQFLIQYYNGEERAKGNILERFSAQQFPDLHSELNLSSLELGDSALYFCASSEYTGSEQFFGPGTRLTVL.

The chain carries TRBV25-1 and TRBJ2-7; no definite D call. Trimming shortened V by 2 bases and J by 0 bases, and 5 bases separated the two germline ends. Germline assignment: CDR1 MGHDK and CDR2 SYGVNS. This CDR3 is 13 amino acids long. The CDR3 region is CASSEPVSYEQYF. The CDR3 DNA sequence: TGTGCCAGCAGTGAACCAGTCTCCTACGAGCAGTACTTC.

CDR3 coding DNA: TGTGCCAGCACCCTAGTTGGGGGGGGCACTGAAGCTTTCTTT. Protein: CASTLVGGGTEAFF. V and J are TRBV28 and TRBJ1-1, with D maybe TRBD1 (5 bases). Trimming took 7 bases from V and 4 from J, leaving 16 bases between them. CDR3 size: 14 residues. Germline V lookup: CDR1 MDHEN, CDR2 SYDVKM.

The chain links TRBV7-2 to TRBJ1-5; D unclear. The CDR3 spans 13 residues. CDR1 is SGHTA, CDR2 FQGNSA, per germline. Trimming cost V 6 bases and J 3 bases, with 9 bases left between them. For the CDR3, the DNA is TGTGCCAGCAGTCAACAGATCAATCAGCCCCAGCATTTT. Translated: CASSQQINQPQHF.

The V gene is TRBV5-4, the J gene TRBJ1-4; TRBD1 might be the D (5 bases). The CDR3 has 15 residues. V was shortened by 0 bases and J by 0 bases, with 6 bases between the two germline ends. Per the germline V gene, CDR1 is SGHNT and CDR2 is YYREEE (reference sequence). The CDR3 DNA sequence: TGTGCCAGCAGCTTGGGGGGGGCAACTAATGAAAAACTGTTTTTT. Translating gives CASSLGGATNEKLFF.

CDR3 sequence: CASSRTGNEKLFF. DNA for the CDR3: TGTGCCAGCAGTCGGACAGGCAATGAAAAACTGTTTTTT. The chain combines TRBV6-1 with TRBJ1-4, with 7 bases identical to TRBD1. The ends lost 5 bases at V and 5 bases at J; junction bases unmatched: 2. The CDR3 length is 13 residues. CDR1 MNHNS and CDR2 SASEGT come from the germline V gene.